This is a list of T cell receptor beta chains from one sample in a study of blood T cell repertoires in COVID-19. The table came from immunoSEQ multiplex PCR; TCRdb's copy has only in-frame clones and leaves some out. Among some 270,000 clones, about nine tenths were seen once, and the ten largest hold around 1.5%. Input material: peripheral blood. These receptor sequences come from a woman between 55 and 75 years old who had recovered from COVID-19. The CDR3 runs from the conserved cysteine through the conserved F or W. D genes are given only for firm matches. Only part of the rows carry a size: once, few, many, or a class if the clone is expanded.

TRBV11-2,-,TRBJ1-2,-,TGTGCCAGCAGCCCAGCTGGACAACCCGTAGACAACTATGGCTACACCTTC,CASSPAGQPVDNYGYTF
TRBV7-2,TRBD1,TRBJ1-6,many,TGTGCCAGCAGCTTAGGACAGGGGTATTCACCCCTCCACTTT,CASSLGQGYSPLHF
TRBV24-1,-,TRBJ1-2,-,TGTGCCACCAGTGAGCCAGGGAGGGCCAACTATGGCTACACCTTC,CATSEPGRANYGYTF
TRBV18,-,TRBJ1-5,-,TGTGCCAGCTCACCTGACAGGCACAATCAGCCCCAGCATTTT,CASSPDRHNQPQHF
TRBV5-1,-,TRBJ2-7,-,TGCGCCAGCAGTCTTCCGAGCGACGAGCAGTACTTC,CASSLPSDEQYF
TRBV6-5,TRBD2,TRBJ2-1,-,TGTGCCAGCAGTCCCCCACTAGCGGGGGTAAATGAGCAGTTCTTC,CASSPPLAGVNEQFF
TRBV4-2,-,TRBJ2-7,-,TGTGCCAGCAGCCCCGGTACGGGTTTCCTACGGTTCCCCGAGCAGTACTTC,CASSPGTGFLRFPEQYF
TRBV18,TRBD2,TRBJ2-1,-,TGTGCCAGCTCACCCCCCTCAACGGCGGGGGGGCTTTACAATGAGCAGTTCTTC,CASSPPSTAGGLYNEQFF
TRBV28,-,TRBJ2-1,-,TGTGCCAGCAGTGCGTACCTAGACAATGAGCAGTTCTTC,CASSAYLDNEQFF
TRBV10-3,TRBD2,TRBJ2-5,-,TGTGCCATCAGTGACCCGATTGGAGCGGGGCAAGAGACCCAGTACTTC,CAISDPIGAGQETQYF
TRBV19,-,TRBJ2-5,-,TGTGCCAGTAGTAGCGGTGGCTACGAGACCCAGTACTTC,CASSSGGYETQYF
TRBV3-1/TRBV3-2,-,TRBJ1-1,-,TGTGCCAGCAGCCAAGAGTCTCGTACAGGGATGTTTGAAGCTTTCTTT,CASSQESRTGMFEAFF
TRBV7-3,TRBD1,TRBJ2-1,-,TGTGCCAGCAGCTTAATAAGGGGGCAATACAATGAGCAGTTCTTC,CASSLIRGQYNEQFF
TRBV5-1,-,TRBJ1-5,-,TGCGCCAGCAGCTCCACGGTTGGACAGATTGATAGTAGCAATCAGCCCCAGCATTTT,CASSSTVGQIDSSNQPQHF
TRBV27,-,TRBJ2-2,-,TGTGCCAGCAGACGCACAGGGAACACCGGGGAGCTGTTTTTT,CASRRTGNTGELFF
TRBV7-8,-,TRBJ1-2,-,TGTGCCAGCAGCGAATCGCGGGTTGTGGGCTATGGCTACACCTTC,CASSESRVVGYGYTF
TRBV6-5,-,TRBJ1-6,-,TGTGCCACCCAGGGGAATGAGGGTTCACCCCTCCACTTT,CATQGNEGSPLHF
TRBV20-1,-,TRBJ2-5,once,TGCAGTGCTAGTCGTCGGACAGAAGAGACCCAGTACTTC,CSASRRTEETQYF
TRBV9,-,TRBJ1-5,few,TGTGCCAGTGGCGCGGACAGCGAAATAGGGCCCCAGCATTTT,CASGADSEIGPQHF
TRBV27,TRBD1,TRBJ2-7,-,TGTGCCAGCAGTTACAGGGGCTCTCCCTACGAGCAGTACTTC,CASSYRGSPYEQYF
TRBV4-1,-,TRBJ1-1,-,TGCGCCAGCAGCCAAGTGCGGGAGGCGAACACTGAAGCTTTCTTT,CASSQVREANTEAFF
TRBV5-1,TRBD1,TRBJ1-3,-,TGCGCCAGCAGCTTGAGTTTTTCAGGGGGCGAAAACACCATATATTTT,CASSLSFSGGENTIYF
TRBV7-2,TRBD1,TRBJ1-5,-,TGTGCCAGCAGCTTTACAGGGGATCAGCCCCAGCATTTT,CASSFTGDQPQHF
TRBV7-2,-,TRBJ1-1,-,TGTGCCAGCAGCTTAGCTGGGGGGGCTGAAGCTTTCTTT,CASSLAGGAEAFF
TRBV27,-,TRBJ2-3,-,TGTGCCAGCAGCCGACTTGCAGATACGCAGTATTTT,CASSRLADTQYF
TRBV27,TRBD1,TRBJ1-2,-,TGTGCCAGCAGTTTAAGTCGCACAGGGGGATTACGGAACTATGGCTACACCTTC,CASSLSRTGGLRNYGYTF
TRBV11-3,TRBD2,TRBJ2-5,-,TGTGCCAGCAGCATCGGGACTAGCGGACAAGAGACCCAGTACTTC,CASSIGTSGQETQYF